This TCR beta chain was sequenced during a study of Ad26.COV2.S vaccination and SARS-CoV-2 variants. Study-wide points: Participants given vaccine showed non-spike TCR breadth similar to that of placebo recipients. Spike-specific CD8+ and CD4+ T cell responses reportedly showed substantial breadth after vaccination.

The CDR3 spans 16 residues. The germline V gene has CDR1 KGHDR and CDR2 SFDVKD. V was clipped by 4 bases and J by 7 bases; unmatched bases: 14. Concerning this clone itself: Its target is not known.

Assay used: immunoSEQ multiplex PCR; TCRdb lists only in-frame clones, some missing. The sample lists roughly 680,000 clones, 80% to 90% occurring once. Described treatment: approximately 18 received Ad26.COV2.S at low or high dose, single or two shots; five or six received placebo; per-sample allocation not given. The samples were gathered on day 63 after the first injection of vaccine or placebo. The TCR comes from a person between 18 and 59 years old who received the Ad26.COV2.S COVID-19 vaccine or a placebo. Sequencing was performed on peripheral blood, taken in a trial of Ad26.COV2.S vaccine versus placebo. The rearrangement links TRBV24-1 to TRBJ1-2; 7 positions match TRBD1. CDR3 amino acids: CATSDLTGPFPGGYTF. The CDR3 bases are TGTGCCACCAGTGACCTGACAGGGCCATTTCCAGGTGGCTACACCTTC.